This T cell receptor beta chain was identified in a study of blood T cells in healthy people across ages. As for this clonotype: Its antigen is as yet unknown.

A second PCR, run for roughly 7 to 11 cycles, used a sample-barcoded 5' primer plus a J-beta primer mix. At least 2.5 million CDR3-containing paired-end reads were obtained per sample. TCRdb analysed the 5' RACE reads with MiXCR anew, one entry per CDR3 protein. The profile shows more than 1,000,000 distinct CDR3 sequences, approximately 25% of them singletons. Study-wide points: Any conclusive comparison of naive versus antigen-experienced cells was prevented by using unsorted PBMCs.

CDR3 length equals 14 residues. V was trimmed by 5 bases and J by 6 bases, leaving 16 bases between them. From germline, CDR1 is SGHVS and CDR2 FNYEAQ. These data also featured in a second study, about T cells of mothers and their children. From that study: Healthy Caucasian mothers, three in number, and their six children were the donors.

The chain recombines TRBV7-6 with TRBJ1-2; D is uncertain. The material sequenced was blood. This clonotype originated in a girl aged 2 to 10 in good health. The CDR3 nucleotides read TGTGCCAGCAGCCTAAGTCCAGAGTTCCATGGCTACACCTTC. Translating it yields CASSLSPEFHGYTF.